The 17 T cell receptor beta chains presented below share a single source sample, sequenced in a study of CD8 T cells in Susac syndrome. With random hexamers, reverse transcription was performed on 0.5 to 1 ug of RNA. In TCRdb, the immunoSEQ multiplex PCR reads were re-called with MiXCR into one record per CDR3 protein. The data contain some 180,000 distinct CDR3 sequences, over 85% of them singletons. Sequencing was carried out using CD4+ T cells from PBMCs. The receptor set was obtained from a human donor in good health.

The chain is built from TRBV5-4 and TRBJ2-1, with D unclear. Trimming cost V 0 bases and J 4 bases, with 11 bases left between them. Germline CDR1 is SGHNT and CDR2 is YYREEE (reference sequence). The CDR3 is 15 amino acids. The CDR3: CASSLAGLGYNEQFF. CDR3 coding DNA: TGTGCCAGCAGCTTGGCCGGTCTGGGTTACAATGAGCAGTTCTTC.

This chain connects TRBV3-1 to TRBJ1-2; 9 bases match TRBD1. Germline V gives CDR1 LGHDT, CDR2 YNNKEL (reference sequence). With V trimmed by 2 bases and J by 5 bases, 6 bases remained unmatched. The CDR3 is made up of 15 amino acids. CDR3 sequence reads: CASSQTGTGTYGYTF. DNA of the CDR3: TGTGCCAGCAGCCAAACCGGGACAGGGACTTATGGCTACACCTTC.

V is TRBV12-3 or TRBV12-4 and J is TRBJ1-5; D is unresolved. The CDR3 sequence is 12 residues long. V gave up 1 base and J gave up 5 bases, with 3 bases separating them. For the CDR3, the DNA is TGTGCCAGCAGTTTAGTTTATCAGCCCCAGCATTTT. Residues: CASSLVYQPQHF.

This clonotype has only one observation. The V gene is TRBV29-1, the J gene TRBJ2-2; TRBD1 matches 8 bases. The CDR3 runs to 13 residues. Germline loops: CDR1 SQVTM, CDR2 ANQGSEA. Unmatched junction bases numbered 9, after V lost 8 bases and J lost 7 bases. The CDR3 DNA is TGCAGCTATACTTCCACAGGGGGCGGGGAGCTGTTTTTT. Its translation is CSYTSTGGGELFF.

CDR3 residues: CSAETSGSTDTQYF. The DNA for the CDR3 is TGCAGTGCCGAAACTAGCGGGAGCACAGATACGCAGTATTTT. The chain combines TRBV20-1 with TRBJ2-3, with 9 bases matching TRBD2. The germline CDR1 and CDR2 sequences are DFQATT and SNEGSKA (reference sequence). The CDR3 covers 14 residues. With 6 bases clipped from V and 0 bases from J, the junction kept 4 bases outside the gene matches.

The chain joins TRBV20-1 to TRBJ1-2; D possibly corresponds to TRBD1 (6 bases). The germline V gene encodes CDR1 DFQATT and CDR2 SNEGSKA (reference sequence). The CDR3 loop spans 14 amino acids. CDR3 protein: CSLLGGSGAGGYTF. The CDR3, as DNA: TGCAGCCTCCTCGGGGGCTCTGGGGCAGGTGGCTACACCTTC.

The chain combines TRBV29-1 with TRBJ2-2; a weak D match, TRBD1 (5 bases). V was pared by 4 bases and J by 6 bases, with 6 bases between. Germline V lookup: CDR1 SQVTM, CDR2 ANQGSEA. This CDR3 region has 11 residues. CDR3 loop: CSVGTSGELFF. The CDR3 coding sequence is TGCAGCGTTGGGACATCCGGGGAGCTGTTTTTT.

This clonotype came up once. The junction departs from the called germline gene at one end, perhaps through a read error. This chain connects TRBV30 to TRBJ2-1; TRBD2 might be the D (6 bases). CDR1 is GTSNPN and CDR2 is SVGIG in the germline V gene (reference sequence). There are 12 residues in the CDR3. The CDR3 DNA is TGTGCCTGGAGTGCATTATTGGGACTGCCCCTCTTC. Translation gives CAWSALLGLPLF.

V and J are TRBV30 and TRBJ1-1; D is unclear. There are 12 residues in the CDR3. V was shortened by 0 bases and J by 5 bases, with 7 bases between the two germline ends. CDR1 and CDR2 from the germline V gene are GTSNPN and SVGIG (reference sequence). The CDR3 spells CAWSVRRTEAFF. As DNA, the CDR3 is TGTGCCTGGAGTGTACGGCGGACTGAAGCTTTCTTT.

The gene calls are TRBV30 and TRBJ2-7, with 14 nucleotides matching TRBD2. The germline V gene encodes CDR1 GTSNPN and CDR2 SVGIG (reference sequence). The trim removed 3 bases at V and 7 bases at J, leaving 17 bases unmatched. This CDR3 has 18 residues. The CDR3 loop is CAWSQFPVTSGRAREQYF. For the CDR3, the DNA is TGTGCCTGGAGCCAATTCCCCGTGACTAGCGGGAGGGCCAGGGAGCAGTACTTC.

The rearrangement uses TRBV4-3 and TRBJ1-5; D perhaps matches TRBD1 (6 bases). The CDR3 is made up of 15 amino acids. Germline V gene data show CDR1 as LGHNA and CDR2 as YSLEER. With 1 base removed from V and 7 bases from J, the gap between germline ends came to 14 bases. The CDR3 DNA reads TGCGCCAGCAGCCAAGCTTACAGGGTAGGGCAGCCCCAGCATTTT. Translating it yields CASSQAYRVGQPQHF.

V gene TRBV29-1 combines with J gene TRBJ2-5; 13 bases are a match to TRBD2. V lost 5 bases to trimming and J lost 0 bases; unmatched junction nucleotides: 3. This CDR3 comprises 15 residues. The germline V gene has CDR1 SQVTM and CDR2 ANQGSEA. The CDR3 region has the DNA TGCAGCGTTCAGACTAGCGGGAGGTACCAAGAGACCCAGTACTTC. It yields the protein CSVQTSGRYQETQYF.

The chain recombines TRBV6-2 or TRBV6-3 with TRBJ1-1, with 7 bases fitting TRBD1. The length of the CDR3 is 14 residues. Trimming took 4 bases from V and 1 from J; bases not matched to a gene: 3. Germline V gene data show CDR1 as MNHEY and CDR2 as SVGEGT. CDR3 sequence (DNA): TGTGCCAGCAGTTGGGACAGCAAGAACACTGAAGCTTTCTTT. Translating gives CASSWDSKNTEAFF.

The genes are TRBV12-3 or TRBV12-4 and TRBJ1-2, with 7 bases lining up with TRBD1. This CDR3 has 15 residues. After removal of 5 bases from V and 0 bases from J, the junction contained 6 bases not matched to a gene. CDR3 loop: CASSPPGQTNYGYTF. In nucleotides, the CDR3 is TGTGCCAGCAGTCCGCCGGGACAGACTAACTATGGCTACACCTTC.

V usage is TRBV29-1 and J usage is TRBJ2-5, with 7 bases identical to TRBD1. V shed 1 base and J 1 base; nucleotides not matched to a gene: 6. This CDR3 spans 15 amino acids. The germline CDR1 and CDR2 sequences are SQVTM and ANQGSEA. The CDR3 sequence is CSVEGRDSLQETQYF. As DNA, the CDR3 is TGCAGCGTTGAAGGCCGGGACAGCCTCCAAGAGACCCAGTACTTC.

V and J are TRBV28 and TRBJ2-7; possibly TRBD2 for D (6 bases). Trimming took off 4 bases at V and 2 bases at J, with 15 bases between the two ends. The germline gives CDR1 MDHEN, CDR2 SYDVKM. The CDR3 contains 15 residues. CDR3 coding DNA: TGTGCCAGCAGTTATTCACGGGGGTTCGCCTACGAGCAGTACTTC. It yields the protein CASSYSRGFAYEQYF.

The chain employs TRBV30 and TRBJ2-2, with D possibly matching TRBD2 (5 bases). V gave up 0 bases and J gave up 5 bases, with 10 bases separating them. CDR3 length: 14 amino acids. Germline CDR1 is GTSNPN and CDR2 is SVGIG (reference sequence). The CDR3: CAWSVRGWTGELFF. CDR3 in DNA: TGTGCCTGGAGTGTACGAGGGTGGACCGGGGAGCTGTTTTTT.